Following are 24 T cell receptor beta chains from one sample sequenced in a study of blood T cell repertoires in COVID-19 (dated by TCRdb to the early 2020s). Library preparation employed the immunoSEQ multiplex PCR assay. The immuneACCESS repertoire file appears here via TCRdb, limited to in-frame rearrangements. These files lack a portion of the clones; in checked studies, under half of the deficit traces to unresolved V genes, and the cause of the others is not known. For this sample there are 300,000 to 350,000 clones; almost 90% appear just once. The top ten clonotypes cover around 7.9% of the sample. The sample comprised peripheral blood. All receptors come from a woman in her 70s with COVID-19, enrolled during active disease.

As for this clone: The sample has other DNA sequences that encode this CDR3 too. The rearrangement links TRBV27 to TRBJ1-1; 10 positions match TRBD1. The germline CDR1 and CDR2 sequences are MNHEY and SMNVEV (reference sequence). The CDR3 loop spans 14 amino acids. The V gene end was trimmed by 5 bases and the J gene end by 4 bases; junction bases not matched to a gene: 4. DNA of the CDR3: TGTGCCAGCAGTCTGACAGGGGGCGGCACTGAAGCTTTCTTT. Residues: CASSLTGGGTEAFF.

This rearrangement joins TRBV28 to TRBJ1-2; TRBD1 might be the D (5 bases). CDR1 is MDHEN, CDR2 SYDVKM, per germline. Trimming took 5 bases from V and 7 from J, leaving 26 bases between them. The CDR3 length is 17 residues. This CDR3 reads CASSRSPGHGRKSGYTF. For the CDR3, the DNA is TGTGCCAGCAGTCGGTCTCCCGGACACGGGCGGAAGAGTGGCTACACCTTC.

The chain is built from TRBV13 and TRBJ1-2; possibly TRBD1 for D (5 bases). This CDR3 has 13 residues. Per the germline V gene, CDR1 is PRHDT and CDR2 is FYEKMQ (reference sequence). V gave up 5 bases and J gave up 5 bases, with 12 bases separating them. The CDR3 loop reads CASSLDRLYGYTF. The DNA of the CDR3 is TGTGCCAGCAGCCTTGACAGACTTTATGGCTACACCTTC.

The chain combines TRBV5-1 with TRBJ1-1; D is uncertain. Germline V CDR1 and CDR2: SGHRS, YFSETQ. Trimming shortened V by 0 bases and J by 4 bases, and 13 bases separated the two germline ends. This CDR3 is built from 15 residues. The CDR3 sequence: CASSLEVSRGTEAFF. The CDR3 DNA is TGCGCCAGCAGCTTGGAGGTCAGCCGGGGCACTGAAGCTTTCTTT.

The chain recombines TRBV7-6 with TRBJ2-5, with D unclear. Germline values: CDR1 SGHVS, CDR2 FNYEAQ. The CDR3 has 12 residues. V gave up 3 bases and J gave up 7 bases, with 9 bases separating them. CDR3 in amino acids: CASSFSLGTQYF. The CDR3 coding sequence is TGTGCCAGCAGCTTCTCCCTAGGGACCCAGTACTTC.

This clone was counted between two and nine times. CDR3 sequence (DNA): TGTGCCAGCAGTTATACCGGGACTTCCTATAATTCACCCCTCCACTTT. Its translation: CASSYTGTSYNSPLHF. The V call is TRBV6-5, the J call TRBJ1-6, with D tentatively TRBD1 (5 bases). This CDR3 region has 16 residues. The V gene's germline CDR1 is MNHEY and CDR2 SVGAGI. V was shortened by 3 bases and J by 1 base, with 10 bases between the two germline ends.

The chain couples TRBV4-3 to TRBJ1-4; 8 nucleotides agree with TRBD1. The V and J ends lost 4 bases and 6 bases, in that order; junction bases with no gene match: 4. The CDR3 loop spans 14 amino acids. The germline gives CDR1 LGHNA, CDR2 YSLEER. The CDR3 reads CASSPDRGDEKLFF. DNA for the CDR3: TGCGCCAGCAGCCCTGACAGGGGAGATGAAAAACTGTTTTTT.

The chain couples TRBV28 to TRBJ1-2; no reliable D call. The germline gives CDR1 MDHEN, CDR2 SYDVKM. Deletions cut 2 bases from V and 9 bases from J, with 16 bases between. The CDR3 extends over 14 amino acids. The CDR3 region is CASSLKWRRDSYTF. CDR3 DNA sequence: TGTGCCAGCAGTTTAAAGTGGAGGAGGGATAGCTACACCTTC.

The CDR3 protein is CASSLKPTGSSNEQFF. Here the CDR3 DNA reads TGCGCCAGCAGCTTGAAACCGACAGGGTCGAGCAATGAGCAGTTCTTC. The chain couples TRBV5-1 to TRBJ2-1; 7 bases match TRBD1. V lost 1 base to trimming and J lost 6 bases; unmatched junction nucleotides: 10. Germline CDR1 and CDR2: SGHRS and YFSETQ. This CDR3 has 16 residues.

This rearrangement joins TRBV24-1 to TRBJ1-1; D not resolved. CDR1 and CDR2 (germline): KGHDR, SFDVKD. Trimming took off 8 bases at V and 1 base at J, with 16 bases between the two ends. The CDR3 is made up of 15 amino acids. CDR3 protein: CATNEGSGENTEAFF. In DNA, the CDR3 is TGTGCCACCAATGAGGGTTCCGGGGAGAACACTGAAGCTTTCTTT.

The chain combines TRBV7-8 with TRBJ2-3; 8 bases are a match to TRBD2. Germline trimming cut 4 bases from V and 3 bases from J; bases unmatched to any gene: 6. The germline CDR1 and CDR2 sequences are SGHVS and FQNEAQ. This CDR3 region has 15 residues. CDR3 sequence reads: CASSSPGGGTDTQYF. CDR3 in DNA: TGTGCCAGCAGCTCCCCGGGGGGGGGAACAGATACGCAGTATTTT. Full variable domain (outside the CDR3, taken from reference TRBV7-8 and TRBJ2-3): GAGVSQSPRYKVAKRGQDVALRCDPISGHVSLFWYQQALGQGPEFLTYFQNEAQLDKSGLPSDRFFAERPEGSVSTLKIQRTQQEDSAVYLCASSSPGGGTDTQYFGPGTRLTVL.

The chain links TRBV4-1 to TRBJ1-2; the D is unclear. This CDR3 contains 15 residues. CDR1 and CDR2 (germline): MGHRA, YSYEKL. V was shortened by 1 base and J by 6 bases, with 15 bases between the two germline ends. CDR3 amino acids: CASSQVYGGQDGYTF. In DNA form, the CDR3 reads TGCGCCAGCAGCCAAGTTTACGGTGGGCAAGATGGCTACACCTTC.

The V gene is TRBV7-8, the J gene TRBJ1-4; D gene ambiguous. The CDR3 runs to 18 residues. Germline V CDR1 and CDR2: SGHVS, FQNEAQ. Trimming removed 5 bases from V and 1 base from J, with 20 bases in between. The CDR3: CASSREVAPKVTNEKLFF. In DNA form, the CDR3 reads TGTGCCAGCAGCCGGGAGGTGGCTCCCAAGGTAACTAATGAAAAACTGTTTTTT.

The chain uses TRBV14 and TRBJ2-1; 10 nucleotides align to TRBD1. This CDR3 region has 16 residues. With 4 bases clipped from V and 5 bases from J, the junction kept 8 bases outside the gene matches. Germline CDR1 and CDR2: SGHDN and FVKESK. CDR3 nucleotide sequence: TGTGCCAGCAGCCTATTCGCGGGACAGGGGAACAATGAGCAGTTCTTC. It specifies CASSLFAGQGNNEQFF.

This chain links TRBV29-1 with TRBJ1-5; 9 bases are shared with TRBD1. The V and J ends lost 6 bases and 5 bases, in that order; junction bases with no gene match: 8. This CDR3 is 14 amino acids long. CDR1 and CDR2 from the germline V gene are SQVTM and ANQGSEA. Here the CDR3 DNA reads TGCAGCGTGTCGGGACAGGGACCTGATCAGCCCCAGCATTTT. Protein sequence: CSVSGQGPDQPQHF.

The chain uses TRBV7-2 and TRBJ2-1; D gene uncertain. Germline values: CDR1 SGHTA, CDR2 FQGNSA. The CDR3 is 14 residues long. The V end lost 4 bases, the J end lost 4 bases, and 11 bases lay between the germline ends. Here the CDR3 reads CASSSDWAYNEQFF. The CDR3 bases are TGTGCCAGCAGCTCTGATTGGGCGTACAATGAGCAGTTCTTC.

The table lists this clone with a few counts. The chain links TRBV6-2 or TRBV6-3 to TRBJ2-1, with D possibly being TRBD2 (5 bases). The CDR3 length is 12 residues. The V end was cut by 4 bases, the J end by 7 bases, with 8 bases between. Per germline, CDR1 MNHEY and CDR2 SVGEGT. The CDR3 DNA reads as TGTGCCAGCAGTTGGCGGGCAAATGAGCAGTTCTTC. Protein sequence: CASSWRANEQFF.

The V gene is TRBV3-1 (or the pseudogene TRBV3-2), the J gene TRBJ1-1, with a tentative D call TRBD1 (5 bases). Germline V lookup: CDR1 LGHDT, CDR2 YNNKEL (reference sequence). Between the trimmed V and J ends, which lost 4 bases and 1 base, there was a span of 19 bases. The CDR3 consists of 17 residues. The CDR3 sequence: CASSRLTAGGKNTEAFF. The CDR3 DNA reads TGTGCCAGCAGCCGCCTAACGGCGGGGGGAAAGAACACTGAAGCTTTCTTT.

The V call is TRBV6-5, the J call TRBJ1-1; a possible D gene is TRBD1 (5 bases). CDR3 length equals 15 residues. Germline-derived CDR1 and CDR2 are MNHEY and SVGAGI. V was cut by 1 base and J by 1 base, with 10 bases left in between. The CDR3 nucleotides read TGTGCCAGCAGTTACTGGGGGGAGGGGAACACTGAAGCTTTCTTT. Translated: CASSYWGEGNTEAFF.

There are a few counts of this clone. This sequence joins TRBV19 and TRBJ1-5; 7 bases line up with TRBD1. This CDR3 region has 14 residues. The V and J ends lost 5 bases and 7 bases, in that order; junction bases with no gene match: 8. The germline V gene encodes CDR1 LNHDA and CDR2 SQIVND (reference sequence). The CDR3 bases are TGTGCCAGTAGTCGGGCCAGGGGGGAACAGCCCCAGCATTTT. It codes for CASSRARGEQPQHF.

This chain links TRBV28 with TRBJ1-5, with 10 nucleotides matching TRBD1. CDR3 length equals 17 residues. Germline V gene sequence: CDR1 MDHEN, CDR2 SYDVKM. V was clipped by 6 bases and J by 2 bases; unmatched bases: 10. The CDR3 coding sequence is TGTGCCAGCAGCAGCCCATGGACAGGGGGTGGCAATCAGCCCCAGCATTTT. This encodes CASSSPWTGGGNQPQHF.

This chain uses TRBV2 with TRBJ2-3; no clear D. The CDR3 spans 11 residues. Trimming shortened V by 1 base and J by 8 bases, and 4 bases separated the two germline ends. Per germline, CDR1 SNHLY and CDR2 FYNNEI. CDR3 protein: CASSEGGTQYF. The CDR3 coding sequence is TGTGCCAGCAGTGAAGGCGGTACGCAGTATTTT.

This chain joins TRBV18 and TRBJ1-6; D remains unclear. Deletions cut 2 bases from V and 0 bases from J, with 5 bases between. Germline CDR1 KGHSH, CDR2 LQKENI. This CDR3 has 15 amino acids. As DNA, the CDR3 is TGTGCCAGCTCACCAAGTAGCTCCTATAATTCACCCCTCCACTTT. Protein product: CASSPSSSYNSPLHF.

The CDR3 region is CAWSVPHGLNNEQFF. CDR3 bases: TGTGCCTGGAGTGTACCACACGGACTTAACAATGAGCAGTTCTTC. The gene calls are TRBV30 and TRBJ2-1, with D maybe TRBD2 (5 bases). The germline V gene encodes CDR1 GTSNPN and CDR2 SVGIG (reference sequence). The CDR3 sequence is 15 residues long. Trimming removed 0 bases from V and 5 bases from J, with 14 bases in between.